This T cell receptor (beta chain) emerged from a study of T cell responses to AZD1222 COVID-19 vaccine. As regards this clone: The antigen is unknown.

Germline V gives CDR1 SGHRS, CDR2 YFSETQ. The CDR3 has 13 residues. The V end lost 2 bases, the J end lost 8 bases, and 11 bases lay between the germline ends. Data came from immunoSEQ multiplex PCR; TCRdb stores just in-frame clones and leaves some out. This table holds some 120,000 clones, 87% found once. Whole-study results and caveats: The donor cohort was predominantly white British with a female majority, and clonal diversity may have been underestimated. Epitopes outside B.1.351 and B.1.1.7 mutated regions reportedly drew nearly half of spike TCRs. Two AZD1222 doses significantly raised spike-specific TCR breadth and depth over controls.

The chain combines TRBV5-1 with TRBJ2-1; the D gene is possibly TRBD1 (5 bases). The starting material was peripheral blood, obtained on day 0 of AZD1222 vaccination. The sequence was collected from an adult in good health. The CDR3 here is CASSFGRADEQFF. In nucleotides, the CDR3 is TGCGCCAGCAGCTTTGGCAGGGCGGATGAGCAGTTCTTC. Combining the CDR3 with reference TRBV5-1 and TRBJ2-1 gives the whole variable domain KAGVTQTPRYLIKTRGQQVTLSCSPISGHRSVSWYQQTPGQGLQFLFEYFSETQRNKGNFPGRFSGRQFSNSRSEMNVSTLELGDSALYLCASSFGRADEQFFGPGTRLTVL.